This T cell receptor (beta chain) is drawn from a study of T cell repertoires in cytomegalovirus infection. Overall study context: The public TCR beta signatures pointed to both CMV infection and matching HLA type. Study results and caveats: The study found HLA-C-restricted CMV-specific TCR beta clonotypes dominating the ex vivo response. Identification of carriers of CMV plus the relevant HLA was achieved through cumulative public TCR beta family frequency.

Per the germline V gene, CDR1 is SGHTA and CDR2 is FQGNSA. The CDR3 sequence is 15 residues long. V lost 1 base to trimming and J lost 5 bases, with 14 bases between them. TCRdb reprocessed the reads via MiXCR and lists one record per CDR3 protein. This sample carries about 310,000 distinct CDR3 sequences, 15% to 20% of them seen once, and the ten largest clones take 12%. This clonotype has at least ten counts. Its antigen is still unknown. The sequence was obtained from a human donor in good health (CMV status not recorded). Some clones in this sample may be carry-over from other donors' samples. The source material was PBMCs. V usage is TRBV7-2 and J usage is TRBJ2-5; D gene unclear. CDR3 bases: TGTGCCAGCAGCTTAGTTGGCCTACGTGCGGAGACCCAGTACTTC. Its protein is CASSLVGLRAETQYF.